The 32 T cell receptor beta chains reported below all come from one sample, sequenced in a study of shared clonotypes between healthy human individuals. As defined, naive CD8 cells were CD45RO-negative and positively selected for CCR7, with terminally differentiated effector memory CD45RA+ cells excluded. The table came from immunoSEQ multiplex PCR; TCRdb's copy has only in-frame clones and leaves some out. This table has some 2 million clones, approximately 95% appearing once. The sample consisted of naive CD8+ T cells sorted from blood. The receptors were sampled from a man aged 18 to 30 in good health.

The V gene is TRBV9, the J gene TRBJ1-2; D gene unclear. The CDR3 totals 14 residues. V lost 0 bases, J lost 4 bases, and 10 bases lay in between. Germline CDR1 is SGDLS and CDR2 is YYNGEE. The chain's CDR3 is CASSVERSFYGYTF. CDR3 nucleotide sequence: TGTGCCAGCAGCGTAGAACGGAGCTTCTATGGCTACACCTTC.

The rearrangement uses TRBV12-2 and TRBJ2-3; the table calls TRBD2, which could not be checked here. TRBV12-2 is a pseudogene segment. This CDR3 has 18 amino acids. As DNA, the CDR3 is TGTGCAAGTCGCTTAGAACACCAACCTCCTAGAAGCACAGATACGCAGTATTTT. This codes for CASRLEHQPPRSTDTQYF.

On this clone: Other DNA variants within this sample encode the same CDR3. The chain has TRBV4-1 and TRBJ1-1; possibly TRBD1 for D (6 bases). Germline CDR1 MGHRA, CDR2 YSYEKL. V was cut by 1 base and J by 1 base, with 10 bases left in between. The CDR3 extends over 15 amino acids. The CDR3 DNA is TGCGCCAGCAGCCAAGGTCAGGGACAGAACACTGAAGCTTTCTTT. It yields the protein CASSQGQGQNTEAFF.

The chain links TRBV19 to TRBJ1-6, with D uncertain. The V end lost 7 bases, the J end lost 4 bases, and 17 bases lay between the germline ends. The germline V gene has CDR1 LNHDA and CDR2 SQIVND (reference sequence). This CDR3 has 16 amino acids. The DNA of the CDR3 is TGTGCCAGTACCCACGGAGAGGGTTTTTATAATTCACCCCTCCACTTT. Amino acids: CASTHGEGFYNSPLHF.

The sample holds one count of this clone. CDR3 nucleotides: TGTGCCAGCAGCCCCCCCGGCGGCATTGAAGCTTTCTTT. It translates to CASSPPGGIEAFF. V and J are TRBV7-8 and TRBJ1-1; D is ambiguous. CDR3 length: 13 residues. The ends were cut back, 5 bases at V and 7 bases at J, with 14 bases in the middle. Germline loops: CDR1 SGHVS, CDR2 FQNEAQ.

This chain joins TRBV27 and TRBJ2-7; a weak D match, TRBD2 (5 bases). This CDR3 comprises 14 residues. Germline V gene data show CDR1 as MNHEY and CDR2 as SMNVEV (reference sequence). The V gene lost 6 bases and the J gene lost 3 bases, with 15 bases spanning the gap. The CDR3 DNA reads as TGTGCCAGCAGCGAGACGGGAAAGGTCTACGAGCAGTACTTC. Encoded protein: CASSETGKVYEQYF.

The CDR3 nucleotides are TGTGCCAGCAGTTACCCCGACACCGGGGAGCTGTTTTTT. Its translation is CASSYPDTGELFF. The rearrangement uses TRBV6-5 and TRBJ2-2; D is ambiguous. Trimming stripped 2 bases from V and 3 bases from J, with 4 bases between. Germline V gene data show CDR1 as MNHEY and CDR2 as SVGAGI. This CDR3 spans 13 amino acids.

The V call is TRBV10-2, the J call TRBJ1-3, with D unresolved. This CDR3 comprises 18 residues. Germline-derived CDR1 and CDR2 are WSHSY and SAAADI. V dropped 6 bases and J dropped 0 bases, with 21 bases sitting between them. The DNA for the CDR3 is TGCGCCAGCAGGGAGACGAGTATTCTTAAAATCTCTGGAAACACCATATATTTT. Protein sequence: CASRETSILKISGNTIYF.

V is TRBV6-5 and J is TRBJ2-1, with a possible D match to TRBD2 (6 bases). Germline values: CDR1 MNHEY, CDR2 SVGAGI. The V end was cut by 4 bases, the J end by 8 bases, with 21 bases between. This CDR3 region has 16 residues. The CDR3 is CASSSPGAPYNYEQFF. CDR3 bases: TGTGCCAGCAGTTCACCGGGAGCCCCCTACAATTATGAGCAGTTCTTC.

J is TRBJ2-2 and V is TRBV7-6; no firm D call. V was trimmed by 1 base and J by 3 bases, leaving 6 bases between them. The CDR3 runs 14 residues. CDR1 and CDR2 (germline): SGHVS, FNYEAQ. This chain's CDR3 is CASSLGPYTGELFF. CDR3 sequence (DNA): TGTGCCAGCAGCTTAGGGCCGTACACCGGGGAGCTGTTTTTT.

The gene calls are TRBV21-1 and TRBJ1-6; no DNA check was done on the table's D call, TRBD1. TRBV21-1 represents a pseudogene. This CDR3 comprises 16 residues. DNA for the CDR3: TGTGCCAGCAGCGTGCAGGGAAGCTCCTATAATTCACCCCTCCACTTT. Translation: CASSVQGSSYNSPLHF.

CDR3 sequence (DNA): TGTGCCAGCAGCTCAAAGGGACCATACGAAGGTCAGCCCCAGCATTTT. The encoded protein is CASSSKGPYEGQPQHF. The chain couples TRBV7-2 to TRBJ1-5; TRBD1 is a possible D gene (5 bases). V dropped 4 bases and J dropped 6 bases, with 19 bases sitting between them. This CDR3 is 16 amino acids long. Germline CDR1 is SGHTA and CDR2 is FQGNSA.

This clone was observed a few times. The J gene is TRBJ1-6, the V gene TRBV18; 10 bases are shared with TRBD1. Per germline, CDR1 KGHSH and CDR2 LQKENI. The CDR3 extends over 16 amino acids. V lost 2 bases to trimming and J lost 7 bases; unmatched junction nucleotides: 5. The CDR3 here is CASSPISGQGNSPLHF. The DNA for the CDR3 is TGTGCCAGCTCACCAATCTCGGGACAGGGGAATTCACCCCTCCACTTT.

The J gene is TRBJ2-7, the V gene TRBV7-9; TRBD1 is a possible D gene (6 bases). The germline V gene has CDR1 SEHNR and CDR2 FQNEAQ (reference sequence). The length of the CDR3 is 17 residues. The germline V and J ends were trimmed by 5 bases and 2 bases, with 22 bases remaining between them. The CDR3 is CASSPRQDLTGPYEQYF. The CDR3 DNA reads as TGTGCCAGCAGCCCTCGACAGGACCTGACCGGACCCTACGAGCAGTACTTC.

The CDR3: CSVEDLSGEPRTDTQYF. CDR3 nucleotides: TGCAGCGTTGAAGATCTGAGCGGGGAGCCCCGCACAGATACGCAGTATTTT. J is TRBJ2-3 and V is TRBV29-1; 7 positions agree with TRBD2. The CDR3 totals 17 residues. Germline CDR1 and CDR2: SQVTM and ANQGSEA. Germline trimming cut 0 bases from V and 1 base from J; bases unmatched to any gene: 10.

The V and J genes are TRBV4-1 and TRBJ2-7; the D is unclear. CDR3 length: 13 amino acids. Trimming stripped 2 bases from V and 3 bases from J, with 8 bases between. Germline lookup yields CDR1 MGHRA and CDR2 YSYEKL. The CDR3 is CASSQQGLYEQYF. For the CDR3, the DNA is TGCGCCAGCAGCCAACAAGGGCTCTACGAGCAGTACTTC.

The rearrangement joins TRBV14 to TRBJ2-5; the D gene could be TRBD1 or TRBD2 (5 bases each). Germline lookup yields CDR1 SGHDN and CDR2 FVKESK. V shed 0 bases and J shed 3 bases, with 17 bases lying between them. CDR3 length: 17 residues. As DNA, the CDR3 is TGTGCCAGCAGCCAAGAACTGGACTTGGGGGTAAAAGAGACCCAGTACTTC. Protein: CASSQELDLGVKETQYF.

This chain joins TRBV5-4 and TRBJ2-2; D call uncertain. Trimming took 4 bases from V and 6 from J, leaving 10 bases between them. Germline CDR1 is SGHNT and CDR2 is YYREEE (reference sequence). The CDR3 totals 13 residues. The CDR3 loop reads CASSPLVAGELFF. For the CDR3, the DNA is TGTGCCAGCAGCCCCCTCGTCGCCGGGGAGCTGTTTTTT.

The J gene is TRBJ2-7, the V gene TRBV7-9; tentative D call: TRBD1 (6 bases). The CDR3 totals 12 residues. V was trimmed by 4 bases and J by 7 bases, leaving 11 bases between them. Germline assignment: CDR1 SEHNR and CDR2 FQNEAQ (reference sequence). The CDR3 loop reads CASSSRGEEQYF. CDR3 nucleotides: TGTGCCAGCAGCTCCAGGGGTGAGGAGCAGTACTTC.

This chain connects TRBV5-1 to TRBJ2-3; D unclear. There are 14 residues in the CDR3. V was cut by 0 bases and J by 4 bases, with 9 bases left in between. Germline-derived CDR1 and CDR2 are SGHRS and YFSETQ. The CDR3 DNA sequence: TGCGCCAGCAGCTTGGAGGATTCGCCAGATACGCAGTATTTT. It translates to CASSLEDSPDTQYF.

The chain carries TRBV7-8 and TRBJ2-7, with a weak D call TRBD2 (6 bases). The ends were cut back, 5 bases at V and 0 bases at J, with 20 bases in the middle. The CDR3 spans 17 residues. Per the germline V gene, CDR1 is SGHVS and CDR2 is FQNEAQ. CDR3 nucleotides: TGTGCCAGCAGCGCGCGACTAGTCGGCGGCGGCTCCTACGAGCAGTACTTC. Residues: CASSARLVGGGSYEQYF.

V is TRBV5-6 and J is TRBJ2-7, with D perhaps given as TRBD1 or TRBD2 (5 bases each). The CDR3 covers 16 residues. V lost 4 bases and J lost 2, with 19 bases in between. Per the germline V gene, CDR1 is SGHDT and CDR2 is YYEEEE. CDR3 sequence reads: CASSPDTGTAAYEQYF. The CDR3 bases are TGTGCCAGCAGCCCAGATACCGGGACGGCGGCCTACGAGCAGTACTTC.

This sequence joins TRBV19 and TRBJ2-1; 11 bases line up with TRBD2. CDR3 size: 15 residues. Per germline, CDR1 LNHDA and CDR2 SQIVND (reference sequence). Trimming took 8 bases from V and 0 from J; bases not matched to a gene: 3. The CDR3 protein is CASAGLADSYNEQFF. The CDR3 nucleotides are TGTGCCAGTGCGGGACTAGCGGACTCCTACAATGAGCAGTTCTTC.

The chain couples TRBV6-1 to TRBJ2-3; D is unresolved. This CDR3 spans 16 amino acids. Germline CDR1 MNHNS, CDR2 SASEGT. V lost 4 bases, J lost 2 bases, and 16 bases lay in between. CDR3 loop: CASSGNSLLATDTQYF. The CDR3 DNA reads TGTGCCAGCAGTGGAAATTCGTTACTGGCCACAGATACGCAGTATTTT.

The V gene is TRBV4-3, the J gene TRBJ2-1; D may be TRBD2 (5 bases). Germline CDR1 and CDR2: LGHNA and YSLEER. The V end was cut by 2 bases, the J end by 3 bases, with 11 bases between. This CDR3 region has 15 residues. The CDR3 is CASSQFSEGYNEQFF. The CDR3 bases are TGCGCCAGCAGCCAATTCTCCGAGGGCTACAATGAGCAGTTCTTC.

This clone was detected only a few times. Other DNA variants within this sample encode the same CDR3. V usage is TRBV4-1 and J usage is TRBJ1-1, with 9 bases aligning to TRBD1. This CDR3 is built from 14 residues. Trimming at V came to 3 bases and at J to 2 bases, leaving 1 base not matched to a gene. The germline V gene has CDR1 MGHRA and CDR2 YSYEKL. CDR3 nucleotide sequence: TGCGCCAGCAGCCAGGACAGGGGTAACACTGAAGCTTTCTTT. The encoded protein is CASSQDRGNTEAFF.

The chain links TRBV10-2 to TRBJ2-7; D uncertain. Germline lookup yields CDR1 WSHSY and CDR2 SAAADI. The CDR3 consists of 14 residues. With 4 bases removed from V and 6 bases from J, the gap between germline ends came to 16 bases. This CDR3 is CASSVSDGMSEQYF. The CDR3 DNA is TGCGCCAGCAGTGTGAGTGACGGCATGAGCGAGCAGTACTTC.

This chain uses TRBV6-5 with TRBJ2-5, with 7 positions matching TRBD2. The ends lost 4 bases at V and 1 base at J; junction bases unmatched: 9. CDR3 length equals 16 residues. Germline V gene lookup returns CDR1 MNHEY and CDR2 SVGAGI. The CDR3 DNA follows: TGTGCCAGCAGTTGCGGGGCGCGGGAGAGCCAAGAGACCCAGTACTTC. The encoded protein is CASSCGARESQETQYF.

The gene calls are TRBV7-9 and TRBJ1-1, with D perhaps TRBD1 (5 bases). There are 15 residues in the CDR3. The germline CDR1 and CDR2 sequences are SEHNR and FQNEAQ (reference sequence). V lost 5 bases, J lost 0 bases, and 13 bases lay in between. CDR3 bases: TGTGCCAGCAGCGGGCCAGGGTACATGAACACTGAAGCTTTCTTT. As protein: CASSGPGYMNTEAFF.

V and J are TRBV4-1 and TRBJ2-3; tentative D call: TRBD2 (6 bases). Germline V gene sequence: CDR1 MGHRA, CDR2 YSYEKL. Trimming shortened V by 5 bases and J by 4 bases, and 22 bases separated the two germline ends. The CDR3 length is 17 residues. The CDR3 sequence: CASSSQAPAGIADTQYF. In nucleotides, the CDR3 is TGCGCCAGCAGCTCCCAAGCACCAGCGGGTATCGCAGATACGCAGTATTTT.

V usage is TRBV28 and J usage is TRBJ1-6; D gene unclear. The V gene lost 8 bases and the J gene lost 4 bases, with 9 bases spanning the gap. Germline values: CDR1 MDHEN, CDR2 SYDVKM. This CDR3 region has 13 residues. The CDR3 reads CASAQGYNSPLHF. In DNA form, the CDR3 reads TGTGCCAGCGCCCAAGGTTATAATTCACCCCTCCACTTT.

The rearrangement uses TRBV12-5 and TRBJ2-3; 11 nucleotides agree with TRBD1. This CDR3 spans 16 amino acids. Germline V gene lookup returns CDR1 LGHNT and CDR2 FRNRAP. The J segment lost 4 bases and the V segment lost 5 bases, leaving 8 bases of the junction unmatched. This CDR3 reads CASGLRTGGLSDTQYF. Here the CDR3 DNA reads TGTGCTAGTGGTCTACGGACAGGGGGCTTGTCAGATACGCAGTATTTT.